Described below is a single T cell receptor (beta chain) sequence and its context. This clone turned up a few times. Its specific antigen is unknown. Base qualities are not recorded, but no much larger clone differs from it by a single base. This record comes from a study of radiotherapy plus CTLA-4 blockade in lung cancer (dated by TCRdb to the late 2010s). In the study overall: Objective responses were observed in about 17% of enrolled patients, and disease control was achieved in 31%.

Overall results and qualifications from the work: Increased serum interferon-beta after radiation, together with early dynamic changes in blood T cell clones, were reported to be the strongest predictors of response. After treatment with radiotherapy and ipilimumab, TCR clones that originated in tumors expanded in peripheral blood.

Libraries were made using the immunoSEQ multiplex PCR assay. TCRdb limited this immuneACCESS table to in-frame rearrangements with V and J called. A share of clones is missing; checked studies link under half to unresolved V genes, and the rest is unexplained. This sample gives 35,000 to 55,000 clones in total; roughly 67% of them show up just once. The ten largest clones add up to roughly 25% of the sample. The study tested focal radiation therapy combined with CTLA-4 blockade (ipilimumab) in patients with chemo-refractory metastatic non-small-cell lung cancer. Including the terminal cysteine and phenylalanine, the CDR3 comprises 18 residues. Only the CDR3 DNA stays, 54 bases, in frame from base 1. V loses 5 bases at its end and J loses 10 bases; junction bases beyond the gene matches: 22. From a lookup of the germline V gene (reference sequence), CDR1 and CDR2 are SEHNR and FQNEAQ.

The chain was built from TRBV7-9 and TRBJ2-1, with TRBD2 identical over 8 junction bases. The material sequenced was peripheral blood, taken from a patient treated with radiotherapy plus ipilimumab. The clonotype originates from a human donor with non-small cell lung cancer who had a partial response to radiotherapy plus ipilimumab. The CDR3 here reads CASSPQAGEILPPPEQFF. The nucleotides are TGTGCCAGCAGCCCCCAAGCGGGAGAGATACTTCCTCCCCCCGAGCAGTTCTTC.